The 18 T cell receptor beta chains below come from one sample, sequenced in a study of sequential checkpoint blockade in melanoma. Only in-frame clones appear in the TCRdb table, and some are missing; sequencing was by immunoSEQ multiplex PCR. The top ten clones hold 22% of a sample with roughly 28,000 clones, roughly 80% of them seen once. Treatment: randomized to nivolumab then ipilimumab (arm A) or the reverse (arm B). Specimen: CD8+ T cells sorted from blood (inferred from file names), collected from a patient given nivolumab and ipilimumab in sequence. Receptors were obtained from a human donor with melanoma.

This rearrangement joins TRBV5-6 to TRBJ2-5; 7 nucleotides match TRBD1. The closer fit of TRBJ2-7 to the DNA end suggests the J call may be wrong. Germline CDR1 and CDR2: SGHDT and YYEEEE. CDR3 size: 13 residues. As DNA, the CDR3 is TGTGCCAGCAGCTTCGGGGACAGCTACGAGCAGTACTTC. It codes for CASSFGDSYEQYF.

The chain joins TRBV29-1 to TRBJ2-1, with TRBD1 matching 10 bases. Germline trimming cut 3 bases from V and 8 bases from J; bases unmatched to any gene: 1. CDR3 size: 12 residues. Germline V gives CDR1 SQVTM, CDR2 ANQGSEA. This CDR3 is CSVETGGDEQFF. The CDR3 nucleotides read TGCAGCGTTGAGACAGGGGGCGATGAGCAGTTCTTC.

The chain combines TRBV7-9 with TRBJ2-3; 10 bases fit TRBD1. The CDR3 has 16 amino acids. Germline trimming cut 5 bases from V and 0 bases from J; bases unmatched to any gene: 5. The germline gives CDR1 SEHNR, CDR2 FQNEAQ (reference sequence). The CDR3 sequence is CASSPRQGASTDTQYF. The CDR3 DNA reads TGTGCCAGCAGCCCGCGACAGGGGGCGAGCACAGATACGCAGTATTTT.

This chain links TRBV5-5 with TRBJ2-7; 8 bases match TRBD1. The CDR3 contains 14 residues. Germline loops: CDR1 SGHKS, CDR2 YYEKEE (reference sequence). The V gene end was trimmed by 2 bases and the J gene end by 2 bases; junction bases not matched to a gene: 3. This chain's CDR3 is CASSLGQGPYEQYF. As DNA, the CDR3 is TGTGCCAGCAGCTTAGGACAGGGACCCTACGAGCAGTACTTC. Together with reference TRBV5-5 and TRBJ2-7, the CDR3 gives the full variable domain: DAGVTQSPTHLIKTRGQQVTLRCSPISGHKSVSWYQQVLGQGPQFIFQYYEKEERGRGNFPDRFSARQFPNYSSELNVNALLLGDSALYLCASSLGQGPYEQYFGPGTRLTVT.

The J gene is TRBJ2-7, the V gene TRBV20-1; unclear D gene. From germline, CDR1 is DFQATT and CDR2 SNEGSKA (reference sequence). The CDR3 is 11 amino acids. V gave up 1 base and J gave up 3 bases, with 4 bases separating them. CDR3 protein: CSARAFYEQYF. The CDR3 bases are TGCAGTGCTAGAGCCTTCTACGAGCAGTACTTC.

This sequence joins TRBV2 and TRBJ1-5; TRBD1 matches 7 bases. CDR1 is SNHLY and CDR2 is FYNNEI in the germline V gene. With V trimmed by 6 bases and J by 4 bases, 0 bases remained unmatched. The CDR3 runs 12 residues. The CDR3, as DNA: TGTGCCAGCAGGACAGGGAATCAGCCCCAGCATTTT. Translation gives CASRTGNQPQHF.

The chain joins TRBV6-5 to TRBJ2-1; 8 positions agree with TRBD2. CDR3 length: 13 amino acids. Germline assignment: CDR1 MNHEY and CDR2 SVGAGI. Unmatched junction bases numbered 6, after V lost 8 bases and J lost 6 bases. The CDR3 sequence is CASGGTSSNEQFF. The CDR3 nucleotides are TGTGCCAGCGGGGGGACTAGTAGCAATGAGCAGTTCTTC.

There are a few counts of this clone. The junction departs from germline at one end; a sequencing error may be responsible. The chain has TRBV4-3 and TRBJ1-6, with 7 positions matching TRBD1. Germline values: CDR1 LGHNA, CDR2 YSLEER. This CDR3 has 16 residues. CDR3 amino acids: CASGQERGRGSSPLHF. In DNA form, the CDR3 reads TGCGCCAGCGGCCAAGAGAGGGGCAGGGGGTCCTCACCCCTCCACTTT.

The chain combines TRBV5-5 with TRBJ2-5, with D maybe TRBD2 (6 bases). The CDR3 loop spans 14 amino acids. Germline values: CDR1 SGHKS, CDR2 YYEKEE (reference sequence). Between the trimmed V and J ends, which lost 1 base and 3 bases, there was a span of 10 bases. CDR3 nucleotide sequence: TGTGCCAGCAGCTTGTTCGGGGAGGAAGAGACCCAGTACTTC. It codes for CASSLFGEEETQYF.

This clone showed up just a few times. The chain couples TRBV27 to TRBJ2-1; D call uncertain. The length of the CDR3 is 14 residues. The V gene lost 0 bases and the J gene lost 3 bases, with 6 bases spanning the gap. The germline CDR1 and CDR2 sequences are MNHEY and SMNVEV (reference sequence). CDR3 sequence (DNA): TGTGCCAGCAGTTTATCTCCAGGCTACAATGAGCAGTTCTTC. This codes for CASSLSPGYNEQFF.

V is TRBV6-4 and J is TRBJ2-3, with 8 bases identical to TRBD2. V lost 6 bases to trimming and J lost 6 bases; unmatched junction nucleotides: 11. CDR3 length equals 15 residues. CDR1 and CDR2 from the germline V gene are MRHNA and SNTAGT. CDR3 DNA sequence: TGTGCCAGCAGCCTGGAGGGGCGGGAGGCTGATACGCAGTATTTT. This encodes CASSLEGREADTQYF.

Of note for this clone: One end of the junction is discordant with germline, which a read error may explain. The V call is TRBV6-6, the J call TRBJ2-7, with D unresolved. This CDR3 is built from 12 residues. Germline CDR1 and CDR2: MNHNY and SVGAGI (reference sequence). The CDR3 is CATSSGSYEQYF. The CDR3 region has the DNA TGTGCCACCAGTTCGGGTTCCTACGAGCAGTACTTC.

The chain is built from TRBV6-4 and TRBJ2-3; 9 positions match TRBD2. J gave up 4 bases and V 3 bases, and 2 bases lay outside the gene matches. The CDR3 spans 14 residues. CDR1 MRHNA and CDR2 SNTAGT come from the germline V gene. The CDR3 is CASSEASGADTQYF. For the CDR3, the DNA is TGTGCCAGCAGTGAGGCTAGCGGGGCAGATACGCAGTATTTT.

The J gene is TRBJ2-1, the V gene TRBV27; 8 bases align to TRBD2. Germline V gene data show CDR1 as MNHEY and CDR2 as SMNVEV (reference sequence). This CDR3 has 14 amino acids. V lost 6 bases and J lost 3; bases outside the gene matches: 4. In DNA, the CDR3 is TGTGCCAGCAGCCAGCGGGAGAACTACAATGAGCAGTTCTTC. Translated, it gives CASSQRENYNEQFF.

The CDR3 reads CSAPFYNEQFF. The CDR3 nucleotides are TGCAGTGCCCCCTTCTACAATGAGCAGTTCTTC. The chain carries TRBV20-1 and TRBJ2-1, with D uncertain. V lost 6 bases and J 3 bases, leaving 6 bases between the germline ends. The CDR3 covers 11 residues. Germline V CDR1 and CDR2: DFQATT, SNEGSKA (reference sequence).

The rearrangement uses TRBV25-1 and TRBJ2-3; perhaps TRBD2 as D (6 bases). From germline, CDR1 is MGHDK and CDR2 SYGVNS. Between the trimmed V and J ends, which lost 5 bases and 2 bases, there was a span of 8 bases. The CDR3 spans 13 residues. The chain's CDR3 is CASSWGDTDTQYF. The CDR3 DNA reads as TGTGCCAGCAGTTGGGGGGACACAGATACGCAGTATTTT.

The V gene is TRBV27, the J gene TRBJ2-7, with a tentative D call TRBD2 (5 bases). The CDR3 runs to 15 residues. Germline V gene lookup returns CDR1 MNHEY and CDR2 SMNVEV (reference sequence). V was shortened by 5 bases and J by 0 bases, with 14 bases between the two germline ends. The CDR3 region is CASSPPSGSSYEQYF. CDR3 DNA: TGTGCCAGCAGTCCTCCAAGCGGAAGCTCCTACGAGCAGTACTTC.

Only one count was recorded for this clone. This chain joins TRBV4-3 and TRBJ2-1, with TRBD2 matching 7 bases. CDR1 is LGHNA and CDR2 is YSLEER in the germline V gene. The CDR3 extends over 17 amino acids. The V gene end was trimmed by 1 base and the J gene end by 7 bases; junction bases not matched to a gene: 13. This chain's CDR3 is CASSQVASGAYGNEQFF. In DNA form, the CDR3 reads TGCGCCAGCAGCCAAGTGGCTAGCGGCGCGTATGGGAATGAGCAGTTCTTC.